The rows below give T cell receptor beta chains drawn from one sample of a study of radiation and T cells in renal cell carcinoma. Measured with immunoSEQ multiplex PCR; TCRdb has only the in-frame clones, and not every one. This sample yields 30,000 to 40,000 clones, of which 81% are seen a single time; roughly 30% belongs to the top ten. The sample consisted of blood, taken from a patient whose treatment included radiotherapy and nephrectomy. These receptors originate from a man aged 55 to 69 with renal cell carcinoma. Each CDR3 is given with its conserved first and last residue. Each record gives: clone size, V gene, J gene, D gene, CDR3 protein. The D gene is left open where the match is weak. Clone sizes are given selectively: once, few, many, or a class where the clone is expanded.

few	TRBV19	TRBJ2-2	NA	CASSTRDTGELFF
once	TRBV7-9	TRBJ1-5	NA	CASSNSAFQNSNQPQHF
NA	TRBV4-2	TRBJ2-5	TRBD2	CASSQGFLTTSAQETQYF
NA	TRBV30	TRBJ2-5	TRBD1	CAWGTGGNQETQYF
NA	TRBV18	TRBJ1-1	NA	CASSPLQGGDDTEAFF
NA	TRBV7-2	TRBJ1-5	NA	CASSPHRGQPQHF
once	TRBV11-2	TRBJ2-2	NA	CASSPGTLDAGELFF
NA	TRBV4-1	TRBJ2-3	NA	CASSLTQVTDTQYF
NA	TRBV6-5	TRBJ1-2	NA	CASSFLTLKGYTF
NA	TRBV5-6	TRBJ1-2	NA	CASSPGTIRYGYTF
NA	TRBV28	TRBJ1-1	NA	CASTWGIRTEAFF
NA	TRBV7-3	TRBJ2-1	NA	CASSLTNEQFF
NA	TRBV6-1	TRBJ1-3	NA	CASSEQFVSGNTIYF
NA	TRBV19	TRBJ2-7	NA	CASRRDSPAAEQYF
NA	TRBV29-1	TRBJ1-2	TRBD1	CSVGGAGGPNYGYTF
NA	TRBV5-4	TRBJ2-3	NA	CASSRRDAQGTDTQYF